This T cell receptor (beta chain) was captured by sequencing in a study of T cells in Graves' hyperthyroidism and ophthalmopathy. Study-wide findings and caveats: Most thyroid clonotypes expanded above 0.001 appeared in blood too.

RNA transcripts yielded amplified TCR beta CDR3 regions. Primed by the HTBI set, a first-round RT-PCR was run on the TCR CDR3. Each CDR3 protein is one row after TCRdb ran MiXCR on the multiplex PCR reads. The sample has a few hundred thousand distinct CDR3 sequences, 40% to 50% seen once. The CDR3 totals 12 residues. V lost 3 bases to trimming and J lost 11 bases, with 13 bases between them. Germline V gene lookup returns CDR1 PRHDT and CDR2 FYEKMQ (reference sequence). Uncontrolled infection, other autoimmune disease, pregnancy and lactation each barred patients from inclusion. This clonotype was counted many times. Its antigen is unknown.

The receptor was isolated from an adult woman with Graves' disease, either hyperthyroidism or ophthalmopathy (not recorded which). Source material: peripheral blood or thyroid tissue (not recorded which). The chain links TRBV13 to TRBJ1-1; TRBD1 is a possible D gene (6 bases). The chain's CDR3 is CASSFFTGTAFF. The CDR3 nucleotides are TGTGCCAGCAGCTTCTTCACAGGGACGGCTTTCTTT.